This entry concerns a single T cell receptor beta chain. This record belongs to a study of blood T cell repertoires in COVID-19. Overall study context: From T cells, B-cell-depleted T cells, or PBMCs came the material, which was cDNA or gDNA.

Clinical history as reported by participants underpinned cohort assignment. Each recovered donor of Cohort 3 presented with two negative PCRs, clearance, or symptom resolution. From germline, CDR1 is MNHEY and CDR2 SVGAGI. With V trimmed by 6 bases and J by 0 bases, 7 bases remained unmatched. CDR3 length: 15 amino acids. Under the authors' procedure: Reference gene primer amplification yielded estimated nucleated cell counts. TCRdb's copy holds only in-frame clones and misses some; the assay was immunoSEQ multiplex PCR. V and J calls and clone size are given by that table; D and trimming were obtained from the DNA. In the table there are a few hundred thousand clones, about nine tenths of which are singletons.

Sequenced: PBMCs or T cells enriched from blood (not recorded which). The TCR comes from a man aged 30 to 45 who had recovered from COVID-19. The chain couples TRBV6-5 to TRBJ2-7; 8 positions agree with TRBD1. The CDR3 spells CASSRPGQVSYEQYF. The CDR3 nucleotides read TGTGCCAGCAGCCGACCGGGACAGGTCTCCTACGAGCAGTACTTC.